This T cell receptor beta chain was obtained from a study of T cell responses to AZD1222 COVID-19 vaccine. The V gene lost 3 bases and the J gene lost 4 bases, with 11 bases spanning the gap. The CDR3 has 14 amino acids. From germline, CDR1 is SGDLS and CDR2 YYNGEE. A remark on this clone: No antigen is known for it.

The method was immunoSEQ multiplex PCR; TCRdb's version includes in-frame clones alone and lacks a portion of them. The sample contains around 160,000 clones, approximately 94% of which appear only once. Findings of the study overall: Without day 14 samples, only post-peak T cell repertoires were studied.

The chain carries TRBV9 and TRBJ1-3; no clear D gene. The clonotype originates from an adult who received the AZD1222 COVID-19 vaccine. Material: peripheral blood, obtained 28 days after the second AZD1222 dose. CDR3 protein: CASSASGPGNTIYF. The CDR3 region has the DNA TGTGCCAGCAGCGCCAGCGGTCCCGGAAACACCATATATTTT.